Detailed here is one TCR beta chain. Its matching antigen is unknown. The data were obtained in a study of cytomegalovirus exposure and HLA in healthy donors. Findings of the study overall: The study labeled more than 150 TCR beta chains cytomegalovirus-associated. What a later analysis showed was that several of the most significant clusters appeared linked to common viral pathogens.

PCR was performed using 60 Vbeta and 13 Jbeta primers. The protocol was immunoSEQ multiplex PCR, while the TCRdb copy is restricted to in-frame clones and leaves out a portion. The data contain about 110,000 clones, about two thirds of them singletons. Germline V CDR1 and CDR2: MNHEY, SVGAGI. This CDR3 contains 15 residues. V lost 6 bases and J lost 3, with 17 bases in between. The receptor was isolated from a woman in her 70s in good health and CMV-seropositive. J is TRBJ1-1 and V is TRBV6-5; maybe TRBD1 (6 bases). Sample: PBMCs. The CDR3 sequence is CASRRNRVGDTEAFF. CDR3 DNA sequence: TGTGCCAGCAGACGAAACAGGGTGGGGGACACTGAAGCTTTCTTT.